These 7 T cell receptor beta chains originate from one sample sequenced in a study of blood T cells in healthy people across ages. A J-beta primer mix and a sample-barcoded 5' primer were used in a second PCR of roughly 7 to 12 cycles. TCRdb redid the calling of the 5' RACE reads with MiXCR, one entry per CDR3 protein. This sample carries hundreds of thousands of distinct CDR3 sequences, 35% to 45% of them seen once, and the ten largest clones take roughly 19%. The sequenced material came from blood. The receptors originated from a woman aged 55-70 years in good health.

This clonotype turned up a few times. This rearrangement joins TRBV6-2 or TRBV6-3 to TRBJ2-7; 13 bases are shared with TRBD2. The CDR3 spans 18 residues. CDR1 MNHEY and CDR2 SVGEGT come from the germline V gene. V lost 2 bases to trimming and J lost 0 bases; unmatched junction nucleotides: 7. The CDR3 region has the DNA TGTGCCAGCAGTTACCCGACTAGCGGGGGGACGAGCTCCTACGAGCAGTACTTC. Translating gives CASSYPTSGGTSSYEQYF.

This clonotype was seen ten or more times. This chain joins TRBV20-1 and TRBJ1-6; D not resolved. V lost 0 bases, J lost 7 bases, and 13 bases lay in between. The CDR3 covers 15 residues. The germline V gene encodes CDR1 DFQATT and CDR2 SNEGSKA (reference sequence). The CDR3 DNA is TGCAGTGCTAGAGATCGTAGGGTCGCGAATTCACCCCTCCACTTT. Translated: CSARDRRVANSPLHF.

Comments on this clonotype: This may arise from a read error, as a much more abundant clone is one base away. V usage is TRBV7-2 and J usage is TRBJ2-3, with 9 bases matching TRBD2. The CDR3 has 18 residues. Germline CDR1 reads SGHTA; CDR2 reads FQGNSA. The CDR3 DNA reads TGTGCCTGCAGCTTCCCCAGCGGGAGGACCACTAGCACAGATACGCAGTATTTT. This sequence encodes CACSFPSGRTTSTDTQYF. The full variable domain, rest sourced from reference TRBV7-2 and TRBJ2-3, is GAGVSQSPSNKVTEKGKDVELRCDPISGHTALYWYRQSLGQGLEFLIYFQGNSAPDKSGLPSDRFSAERTGGSVSTLTIQRTQQEDSAVYLCACSFPSGRTTSTDTQYFGPGTRLTVL.

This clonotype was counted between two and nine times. For the CDR3, the DNA is TGTGCCAGCAGCCAATCAGGGAAGGAGACCCAGTACTTC. Translating it yields CASSQSGKETQYF. This chain links TRBV3-1 with TRBJ2-5, with a weak D call TRBD1 (5 bases). The CDR3 consists of 13 residues. Germline CDR1 LGHDT, CDR2 YNNKEL (reference sequence). The germline V and J ends were trimmed by 2 bases and 5 bases, with 9 bases remaining between them.

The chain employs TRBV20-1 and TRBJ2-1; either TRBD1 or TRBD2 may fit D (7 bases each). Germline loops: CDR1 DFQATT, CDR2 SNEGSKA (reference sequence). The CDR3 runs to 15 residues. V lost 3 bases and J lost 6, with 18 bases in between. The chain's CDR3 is CSASDPGGAGNEQFF. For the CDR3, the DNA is TGCAGTGCTAGCGATCCAGGGGGGGCGGGCAATGAGCAGTTCTTC.

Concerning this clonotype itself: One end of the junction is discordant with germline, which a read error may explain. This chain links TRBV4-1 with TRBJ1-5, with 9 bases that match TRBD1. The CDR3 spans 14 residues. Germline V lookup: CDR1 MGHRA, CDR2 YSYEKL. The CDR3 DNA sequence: TGCGCCGGCAGCCACGGGACAGGGAATCAGCCCCAGCATTTT. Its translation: CAGSHGTGNQPQHF.

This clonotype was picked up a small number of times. CDR3 DNA: TGTGCCAGCAGCCCGGTACTAGCGGGGAACAATGAGCAGTTCTTC. Protein sequence: CASSPVLAGNNEQFF. This rearrangement joins TRBV11-2 to TRBJ2-1, with 10 bases aligning to TRBD2. J gave up 5 bases and V 5 bases, and 6 bases lay outside the gene matches. The CDR3 spans 15 residues. Germline-derived CDR1 and CDR2 are SGHAT and FQNNGV.